These T cell receptor beta chains were read from a single sample in a study of T cell responses to AZD1222 COVID-19 vaccine. Produced via immunoSEQ multiplex PCR; TCRdb's table is partial and in-frame only. The profile shows about 140,000 clones, about 91% of them singletons. This specimen consisted of peripheral blood, obtained on day 0 of AZD1222 vaccination. The receptors originated from an adult in good health. The conserved cysteine and the conserved F or W are not part of the CDR3 here.

j_call: TRBJ1-5
v_call: TRBV28
cdr3_aa: ASSSTGTQIGNQPQH

j_call: TRBJ1-5
v_call: TRBV27
cdr3_aa: ASSPGEVSNQPQH

j_call: TRBJ1-4
v_call: TRBV18
cdr3_aa: ASSPSSGAANEKLF

j_call: TRBJ2-5
v_call: TRBV7-7
cdr3_aa: ASSPVTGQETQY

j_call: TRBJ2-1
v_call: TRBV5-1
cdr3_aa: ASSPGGVRDEQF

j_call: TRBJ2-7
v_call: TRBV28
cdr3_aa: ASSSPGQKYEQY

j_call: TRBJ1-2
v_call: TRBV25-1
cdr3_aa: ASSPWGGDGGYT

j_call: TRBJ1-6
v_call: TRBV2
cdr3_aa: ASCGRGGISPLH

j_call: TRBJ1-4
v_call: TRBV6-1
cdr3_aa: ASSEAMGAGEKLF

j_call: TRBJ1-2
v_call: TRBV19
cdr3_aa: ASTERGPNYGYT

j_call: TRBJ2-1
v_call: TRBV10-2
cdr3_aa: ASSVPGDSYNEQF

j_call: TRBJ1-2
v_call: TRBV5-1
cdr3_aa: ASSFGADYGYT

j_call: TRBJ2-2
v_call: TRBV2
cdr3_aa: ASKYLTVNTGELF

j_call: TRBJ2-7
v_call: TRBV4-2
cdr3_aa: ASSRFPGTSGTYEQY

j_call: TRBJ2-7
v_call: TRBV12-3/TRBV12-4
cdr3_aa: ASSFGTVYEQY

j_call: TRBJ1-1
v_call: TRBV25-1
cdr3_aa: ASSGIDTEAF

j_call: TRBJ2-3
v_call: TRBV6-2/TRBV6-3
cdr3_aa: ASSYSDNTDTQY

j_call: TRBJ1-1
v_call: TRBV5-4
cdr3_aa: ASSSGTGGGRTEAF

j_call: TRBJ1-2
v_call: TRBV28
cdr3_aa: ASTRTGSGRWYGYT

j_call: TRBJ2-2
v_call: TRBV29-1
cdr3_aa: SVRYVAGGSNTGELF

j_call: TRBJ1-5
v_call: TRBV10-1
cdr3_aa: ASERVVTGGYSNQPQH

j_call: TRBJ1-5
v_call: TRBV12-3/TRBV12-4
cdr3_aa: ASSQGYQPQH

j_call: TRBJ2-7
v_call: TRBV13
cdr3_aa: ASSARKRGVPYEQY

j_call: TRBJ2-5
v_call: TRBV27
cdr3_aa: ASRRRGSLETQY

j_call: TRBJ1-6
v_call: TRBV2
cdr3_aa: ASSEFESSPLH

j_call: TRBJ1-2
v_call: TRBV24-1
cdr3_aa: ATSRGAGNGYT

j_call: TRBJ1-2
v_call: TRBV6-1
cdr3_aa: ASSEQSPNYGYT

j_call: TRBJ2-3
v_call: TRBV10-3
cdr3_aa: AISRGLADTDTQY

j_call: TRBJ1-2
v_call: TRBV11-2
cdr3_aa: ASSLSGGAEGYT

j_call: TRBJ2-2
v_call: TRBV7-3
cdr3_aa: ASSLTGSNVRTGELF

j_call: TRBJ2-5
v_call: TRBV5-4
cdr3_aa: ASSGRRQGTQETQY

j_call: TRBJ2-1
v_call: TRBV27
cdr3_aa: ASSFTLAGVYEQF

j_call: TRBJ1-2
v_call: TRBV19
cdr3_aa: ASDGYYGYT

j_call: TRBJ1-2
v_call: TRBV30
cdr3_aa: ASPSGIPGHYGYT

j_call: TRBJ2-5
v_call: TRBV29-1
cdr3_aa: SVVPSGSQETQY

j_call: TRBJ1-2
v_call: TRBV20-1
cdr3_aa: SPWGNGYT

j_call: TRBJ1-2
v_call: TRBV10-3
cdr3_aa: AITTGQGRGYT

j_call: TRBJ2-1
v_call: TRBV12-3/TRBV12-4
cdr3_aa: ASSWGGYNEQF

j_call: TRBJ1-3
v_call: TRBV29-1
cdr3_aa: SVERQGGSSGNTIY

j_call: TRBJ2-5
v_call: TRBV7-2
cdr3_aa: ASSLRLAGGRETQY

j_call: TRBJ1-2
v_call: TRBV19
cdr3_aa: ASSIRGIYGYT